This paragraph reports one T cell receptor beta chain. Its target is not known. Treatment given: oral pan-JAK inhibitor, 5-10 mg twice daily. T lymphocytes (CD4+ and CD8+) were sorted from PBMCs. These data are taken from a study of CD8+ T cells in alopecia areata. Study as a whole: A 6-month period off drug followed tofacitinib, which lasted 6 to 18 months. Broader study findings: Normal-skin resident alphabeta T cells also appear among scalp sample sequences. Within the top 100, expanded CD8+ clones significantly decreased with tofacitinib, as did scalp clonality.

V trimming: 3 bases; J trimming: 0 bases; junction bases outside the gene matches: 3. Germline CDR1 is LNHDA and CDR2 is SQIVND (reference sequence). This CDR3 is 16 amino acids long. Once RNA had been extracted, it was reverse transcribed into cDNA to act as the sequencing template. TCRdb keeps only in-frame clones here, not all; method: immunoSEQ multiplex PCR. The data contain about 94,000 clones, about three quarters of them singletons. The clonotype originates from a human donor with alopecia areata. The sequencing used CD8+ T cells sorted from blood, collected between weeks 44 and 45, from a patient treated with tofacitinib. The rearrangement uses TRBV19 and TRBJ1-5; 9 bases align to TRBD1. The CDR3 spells CASSIGTGYSNQPQHF. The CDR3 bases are TGTGCCAGTAGTATCGGGACAGGGTATAGCAATCAGCCCCAGCATTTT.